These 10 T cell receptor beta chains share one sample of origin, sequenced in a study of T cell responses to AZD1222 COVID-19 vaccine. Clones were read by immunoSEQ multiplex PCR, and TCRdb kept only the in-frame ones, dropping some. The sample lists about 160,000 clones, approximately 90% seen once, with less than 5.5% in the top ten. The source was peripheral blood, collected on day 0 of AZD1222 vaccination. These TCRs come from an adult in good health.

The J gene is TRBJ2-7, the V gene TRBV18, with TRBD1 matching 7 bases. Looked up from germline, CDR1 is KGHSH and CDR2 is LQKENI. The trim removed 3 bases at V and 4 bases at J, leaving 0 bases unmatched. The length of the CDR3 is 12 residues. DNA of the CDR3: TGTGCCAGCTCACCGACAGGGTACGAGCAGTACTTC. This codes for CASSPTGYEQYF.

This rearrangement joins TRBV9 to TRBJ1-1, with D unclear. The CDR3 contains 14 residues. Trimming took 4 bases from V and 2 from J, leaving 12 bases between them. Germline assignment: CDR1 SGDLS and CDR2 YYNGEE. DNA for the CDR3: TGTGCCAGCAGCCCCTGGGCCTTTAACACTGAAGCTTTCTTT. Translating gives CASSPWAFNTEAFF.

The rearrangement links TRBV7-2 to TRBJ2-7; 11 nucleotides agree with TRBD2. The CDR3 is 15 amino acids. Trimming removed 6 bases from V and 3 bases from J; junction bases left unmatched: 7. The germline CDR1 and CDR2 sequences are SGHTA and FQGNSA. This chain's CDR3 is CASSRTSGSYYEQYF. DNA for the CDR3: TGTGCCAGCAGTCGTACTAGCGGGAGTTACTACGAGCAGTACTTC.

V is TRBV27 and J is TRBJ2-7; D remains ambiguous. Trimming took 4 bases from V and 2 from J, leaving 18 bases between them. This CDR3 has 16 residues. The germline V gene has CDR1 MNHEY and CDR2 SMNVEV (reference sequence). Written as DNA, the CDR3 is TGTGCCAGCAGTTCCCTGGGTCGACCCCTTACCTACGAGCAGTACTTC. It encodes CASSSLGRPLTYEQYF.

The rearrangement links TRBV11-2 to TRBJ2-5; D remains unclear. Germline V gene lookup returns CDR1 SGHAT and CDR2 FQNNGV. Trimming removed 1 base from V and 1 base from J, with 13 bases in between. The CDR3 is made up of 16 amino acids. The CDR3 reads CASSLGHTLPQETQYF. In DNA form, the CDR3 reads TGTGCCAGCAGCTTAGGGCACACCCTGCCCCAAGAGACCCAGTACTTC.

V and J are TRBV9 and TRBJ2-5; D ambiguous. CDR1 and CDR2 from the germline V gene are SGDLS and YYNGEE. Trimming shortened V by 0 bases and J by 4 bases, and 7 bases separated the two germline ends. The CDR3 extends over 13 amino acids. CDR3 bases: TGTGCCAGCAGCGTAGCTCATACAGAGACCCAGTACTTC. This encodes CASSVAHTETQYF.

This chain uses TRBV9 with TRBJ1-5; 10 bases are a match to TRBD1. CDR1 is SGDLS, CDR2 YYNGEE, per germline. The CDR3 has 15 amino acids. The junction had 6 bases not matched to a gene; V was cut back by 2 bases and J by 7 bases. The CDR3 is CASSVGTGVGQPQHF. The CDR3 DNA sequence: TGTGCCAGCAGCGTGGGGACAGGGGTAGGGCAGCCCCAGCATTTT.

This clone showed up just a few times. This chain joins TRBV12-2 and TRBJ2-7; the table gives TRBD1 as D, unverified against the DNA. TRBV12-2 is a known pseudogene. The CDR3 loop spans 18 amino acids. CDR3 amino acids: CASRLEWDRGHTWPEQYF. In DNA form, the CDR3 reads TGTGCAAGTCGCTTAGAATGGGACAGGGGACATACTTGGCCAGAGCAGTACTTC.

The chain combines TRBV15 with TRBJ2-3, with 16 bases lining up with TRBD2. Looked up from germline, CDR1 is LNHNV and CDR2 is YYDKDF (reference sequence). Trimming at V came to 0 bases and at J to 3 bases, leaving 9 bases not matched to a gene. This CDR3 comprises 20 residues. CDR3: CATSRDHGTSGRGLTDTQYF. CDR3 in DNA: TGTGCCACCAGCAGAGATCACGGGACTAGCGGGAGGGGGCTGACAGATACGCAGTATTTT.

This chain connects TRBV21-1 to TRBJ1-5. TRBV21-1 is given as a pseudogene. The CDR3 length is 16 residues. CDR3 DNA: TGTGCCAGCAGCAAAGGAGGGAGGGGAGGCAATCAGCCCCAGCATTTT. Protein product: CASSKGGRGGNQPQHF.